The 2 T cell receptor beta chains given below trace back to one sample, sequenced in a study of blood T cell repertoires in COVID-19. Sequencing used immunoSEQ multiplex PCR; TCRdb keeps in-frame clones, though not all of them. The sample comprises 80,000 or so clones, around 80% of which are singletons, and 10% rests with the top ten. Source material: peripheral blood. Receptors were obtained from a man between 60 and 75 years old with acute or convalescent COVID-19.

The chain is built from TRBV6-6 and TRBJ2-4, with TRBD2 identical over 7 bases. The germline gives CDR1 MNHNY, CDR2 SVGAGI (reference sequence). V lost 5 bases, J lost 1 base, and 11 bases stayed unmatched. This CDR3 comprises 17 residues. CDR3 sequence reads: CASSPWGGLGAKNIQYF. The CDR3 bases are TGTGCCAGCAGTCCCTGGGGAGGGTTGGGGGCCAAAAACATTCAGTACTTC.

This clone showed up just a few times. V usage is TRBV28 and J usage is TRBJ2-4; 7 nucleotides line up with TRBD1. There are 15 residues in the CDR3. With V trimmed by 4 bases and J by 7 bases, 10 bases remained unmatched. CDR1 and CDR2 from the germline V gene are MDHEN and SYDVKM. The DNA of the CDR3 is TGTGCCAGCAGTTCCGGGACAGTGGAAGGGAACATTCAGTACTTC. Its protein is CASSSGTVEGNIQYF.